The 26 T cell receptor beta chains below all came from one sample that was sequenced in a study of blood T cell repertoires in COVID-19. Produced via immunoSEQ multiplex PCR; TCRdb's table is partial and in-frame only. The table lists approximately 500,000 clones, 89% of them singletons. Sequencing input: peripheral blood. Receptor source: a man aged 18-30 years with COVID-19, enrolled during active disease.

Here the CDR3 reads CASSPGQGAVVTEAFF. The CDR3 DNA reads as TGTGCCAGCTCCCCTGGCCAGGGGGCGGTTGTCACTGAAGCTTTCTTT. The V gene is TRBV18, the J gene TRBJ1-1; 8 bases match TRBD1. The CDR3 has 16 amino acids. Germline-derived CDR1 and CDR2 are KGHSH and LQKENI. V trimming: 6 bases; J trimming: 4 bases; junction bases outside the gene matches: 13.

This chain joins TRBV19 and TRBJ1-2; D is unclear. The CDR3 is 13 amino acids. V was shortened by 2 bases and J by 6 bases, with 10 bases between the two germline ends. Germline CDR1 is LNHDA and CDR2 is SQIVND (reference sequence). CDR3 coding DNA: TGTGCCAGTAGTATAAACTCCATGGATGGCTACACCTTC. It codes for CASSINSMDGYTF.

This clone has more than one count but fewer than ten. The V and J genes are TRBV24-1 and TRBJ2-1; 9 nucleotides match TRBD1. Germline lookup yields CDR1 KGHDR and CDR2 SFDVKD. The CDR3 spans 16 residues. The V gene end was trimmed by 3 bases and the J gene end by 7 bases; junction bases not matched to a gene: 9. The DNA of the CDR3 is TGTGCCACCAGTGATCCGTATACAGGGGGCGAGAATGAGCAGTTCTTC. Encoded protein: CATSDPYTGGENEQFF.

The chain combines TRBV4-1 with TRBJ1-1; D gene ambiguous. The germline V and J ends were trimmed by 5 bases and 6 bases, with 25 bases remaining between them. The germline V gene has CDR1 MGHRA and CDR2 YSYEKL. The CDR3 length is 17 residues. The CDR3 coding sequence is TGCGCCAGCAGCTCCGAAGAGAGGTCGGCACTTGTCCCTGAAGCTTTCTTT. It specifies CASSSEERSALVPEAFF.

The rearrangement joins TRBV10-2 to TRBJ2-5; 7 nucleotides match TRBD2. CDR1 and CDR2 from the germline V gene are WSHSY and SAAADI. V lost 3 bases and J lost 3; bases outside the gene matches: 4. CDR3 size: 14 residues. CDR3 DNA sequence: TGCGCCAGCAGTGACCTTCTAGCGGAAGAGACCCAGTACTTC. It translates to CASSDLLAEETQYF.

V gene TRBV28 combines with J gene TRBJ1-4; unclear D gene. Germline CDR1 MDHEN, CDR2 SYDVKM. V shed 7 bases and J shed 8 bases, with 26 bases lying between them. The CDR3 has 17 residues. CDR3 bases: TGTGCCAGCAAAACCTTTGGGGAGGCAAAAATTCGGGAAAAACTGTTTTTT. Translated: CASKTFGEAKIREKLFF.

The genes are TRBV7-6 and TRBJ2-3; 13 nucleotides agree with TRBD2. CDR1 and CDR2 (germline): SGHVS, FNYEAQ. This CDR3 region has 18 residues. J gave up 4 bases and V 5 bases, and 12 bases lay outside the gene matches. The DNA for the CDR3 is TGTGCCAGCAGCGTAACCACTAGCGGGGGGGCCTCGGCAGATACGCAGTATTTT. Protein sequence: CASSVTTSGGASADTQYF.

The chain combines TRBV13 with TRBJ2-3; 7 bases map to TRBD2. V gave up 2 bases and J gave up 1 base; unmatched junction bases: 12. The CDR3 length is 18 residues. Germline CDR1 PRHDT, CDR2 FYEKMQ (reference sequence). CDR3 sequence reads: CASSLWGGSGGRTDTQYF. Here the CDR3 DNA reads TGTGCCAGCAGCTTATGGGGGGGGAGCGGCGGTCGCACAGATACGCAGTATTTT.

The table lists this clone with a few counts. This chain links TRBV2 with TRBJ2-2, with D uncertain. The CDR3 covers 12 residues. V lost 6 bases and J lost 7, with 9 bases in between. Germline loops: CDR1 SNHLY, CDR2 FYNNEI. The CDR3 loop reads CASRMVGGELFF. The CDR3 nucleotides are TGTGCCAGCAGAATGGTCGGCGGGGAGCTGTTTTTT.

V usage is TRBV2 and J usage is TRBJ2-5; a possible D gene is TRBD1 (7 bases). Trimming removed 5 bases at V and 5 bases at J, with 12 bases between. Germline CDR1 is SNHLY and CDR2 is FYNNEI. The CDR3 is 13 residues long. CDR3 protein: CASSKQGRETQYF. In DNA, the CDR3 is TGTGCCAGCAGTAAACAGGGGAGGGAGACCCAGTACTTC.

The J gene is TRBJ1-2, the V gene TRBV30; D possibly corresponds to TRBD1 (5 bases). CDR3 length: 13 amino acids. Deletions cut 5 bases from V and 0 bases from J, with 10 bases between. The germline V gene has CDR1 GTSNPN and CDR2 SVGIG (reference sequence). CDR3 residues: CAWSPGTNYGYTF. CDR3 nucleotides: TGTGCCTGGTCCCCAGGGACTAACTATGGCTACACCTTC.

Details on this clone: Other DNA sequences of this sample code for an identical CDR3. The chain uses TRBV7-9 and TRBJ1-2; the match to TRBD1 covers 10 bases. The germline gives CDR1 SEHNR, CDR2 FQNEAQ (reference sequence). Losses at the gene ends were 3 bases for V and 1 base for J; bases not matched to a gene: 2. The CDR3 extends over 15 amino acids. CDR3 protein: CASSLGQGRNYGYTF. Written as DNA, the CDR3 is TGTGCCAGCAGCTTGGGACAGGGGCGTAACTATGGCTACACCTTC.

This chain joins TRBV11-3 and TRBJ2-7; the match to TRBD1 covers 8 bases. Germline-derived CDR1 and CDR2 are SGHNT and YENEEA. Trimming cost V 5 bases and J 4 bases; bases outside gene matches: 10. The CDR3 spans 15 residues. The CDR3 region is CASSGIEGQDYEQYF. The CDR3 bases are TGTGCCAGCAGCGGGATCGAGGGACAGGATTACGAGCAGTACTTC.

V is TRBV4-1 and J is TRBJ2-1; TRBD2 matches at 11 bases. Trimming cost V 5 bases and J 2 bases; bases outside gene matches: 5. CDR3 size: 16 residues. The germline V gene encodes CDR1 MGHRA and CDR2 YSYEKL. DNA for the CDR3: TGCGCCAGCAGCTCGTTGACTAGCGGGACCTACAATGAGCAGTTCTTC. This gives the protein CASSSLTSGTYNEQFF.

V gene TRBV9 combines with J gene TRBJ1-6; no definite D call. Germline CDR1 SGDLS, CDR2 YYNGEE. V lost 0 bases and J 10 bases, leaving 11 bases between the germline ends. This CDR3 is 14 amino acids long. CDR3 sequence (DNA): TGTGCCAGCAGCGTAGCTGGAGGCCGGTCACCCCTCCACTTT. Translated, it gives CASSVAGGRSPLHF.

The rearrangement links TRBV7-9 to TRBJ2-2, with D perhaps matching TRBD2 (5 bases). From germline, CDR1 is SEHNR and CDR2 FQNEAQ (reference sequence). The CDR3 extends over 13 amino acids. The V end was cut by 0 bases, the J end by 8 bases, with 7 bases between. CDR3 protein: CASSLARAGELFF. CDR3 nucleotides: TGTGCCAGCAGCTTAGCGCGGGCGGGGGAGCTGTTTTTT.

The J gene is TRBJ1-2, the V gene TRBV30, with D possibly matching TRBD1 (6 bases). The V end lost 3 bases, the J end lost 2 bases, and 7 bases lay between the germline ends. Per germline, CDR1 GTSNPN and CDR2 SVGIG (reference sequence). The CDR3 has 12 residues. CDR3 coding DNA: TGTGCCTGGAGCCAGGGGAACTATGGCTACACCTTC. This encodes CAWSQGNYGYTF.

The chain links TRBV10-2 to TRBJ1-2; D unclear. CDR3 length equals 11 residues. Trimming left V 6 bases short and J 8 bases short, with 10 bases between. CDR1 WSHSY and CDR2 SAAADI come from the germline V gene. The CDR3, as DNA: TGCGCCAGCAGAGAGACGGGGGGCTACACCTTC. This translates into CASRETGGYTF.

As DNA, the CDR3 is TGTGCCAGCAGCCCTGGGACAGGGGTTACTAATGAAAAACTGTTTTTT. This sequence encodes CASSPGTGVTNEKLFF. V usage is TRBV3-1 (or the pseudogene TRBV3-2) and J usage is TRBJ1-4; 10 bases fit TRBD1. V lost 4 bases and J lost 2; bases outside the gene matches: 4. This CDR3 comprises 16 residues. Germline-derived CDR1 and CDR2 are LGHDT and YNNKEL (reference sequence).

The chain couples TRBV2 to TRBJ2-3; 11 bases align to TRBD2. The ends lost 6 bases at V and 6 bases at J; junction bases unmatched: 8. The CDR3 runs to 15 residues. The V gene's germline CDR1 is SNHLY and CDR2 FYNNEI. The CDR3 region has the DNA TGTGCCAGCAGCTTACTAGCGGGAGTTGTGGATACGCAGTATTTT. Translated, it gives CASSLLAGVVDTQYF. The whole variable domain, remainder taken from reference TRBV2 and TRBJ2-3, is EPEVTQTPSHQVTQMGQEVILRCVPISNHLYFYWYRQILGQKVEFLVSFYNNEISEKSEIFDDQFSVERPDGSNFTLKIRSTKLEDSAMYFCASSLLAGVVDTQYFGPGTRLTVL.

The rearrangement joins TRBV5-4 to TRBJ2-1; D is unclear. In germline, CDR1 is SGHNT, CDR2 YYREEE (reference sequence). V lost 0 bases, J lost 0 bases, and 7 bases lay in between. The CDR3 extends over 15 amino acids. In nucleotides, the CDR3 is TGTGCCAGCAGCTTGGCGCACAGCTCCTACAATGAGCAGTTCTTC. Its translation is CASSLAHSSYNEQFF.

The genes are TRBV4-1 and TRBJ2-3, with a weak D call TRBD2 (5 bases). This CDR3 is built from 14 residues. Germline values: CDR1 MGHRA, CDR2 YSYEKL. V was pared by 1 base and J by 6 bases, with 11 bases between. CDR3 nucleotide sequence: TGCGCCAGCAGCCAAGGCCCAAGAGGGGATACGCAGTATTTT. Its translation is CASSQGPRGDTQYF.

The chain has TRBV27 and TRBJ1-1; 10 bases map to TRBD1. Trimming took 3 bases from V and 7 from J; bases not matched to a gene: 2. This CDR3 contains 13 residues. Germline-derived CDR1 and CDR2 are MNHEY and SMNVEV (reference sequence). The CDR3 protein is CASSFRTGGEAFF. The CDR3 nucleotides read TGTGCCAGCAGTTTCCGGACAGGGGGTGAAGCTTTCTTT.

The rearrangement uses TRBV29-1 and TRBJ2-3, with no clear D. V was pared by 1 base and J by 2 bases, with 7 bases between. There are 13 residues in the CDR3. Germline lookup yields CDR1 SQVTM and CDR2 ANQGSEA. In nucleotides, the CDR3 is TGCAGCGTTGAAGGCAGTAACACAGATACGCAGTATTTT. It encodes CSVEGSNTDTQYF.

The J gene is TRBJ2-7, the V gene TRBV5-6, with TRBD1 identical over 11 bases. The J segment lost 4 bases and the V segment lost 1 base, leaving 7 bases of the junction unmatched. Germline loops: CDR1 SGHDT, CDR2 YYEEEE. This CDR3 spans 16 amino acids. The chain's CDR3 is CASSLSLGTGGYEQYF. In DNA, the CDR3 is TGTGCCAGCAGCTTGTCTTTAGGGACAGGGGGTTACGAGCAGTACTTC.

V gene TRBV5-4 combines with J gene TRBJ2-1, with 9 bases identical to TRBD2. In germline, CDR1 is SGHNT, CDR2 YYREEE (reference sequence). This CDR3 has 17 amino acids. After removal of 4 bases from V and 8 bases from J, the junction contained 16 bases not matched to a gene. CDR3: CASSPRSRAGGLDEQFF. In DNA form, the CDR3 reads TGTGCCAGCAGCCCCAGGAGTAGAGCGGGGGGTCTTGATGAGCAGTTCTTC.